This entry lists 32 T cell receptor beta chains sequenced from one sample in a study of spatial heterogeneity in lung cancer. Via MiXCR, TCRdb re-called the 5' RACE reads, giving one row per CDR3 protein. The sample has 40,000 to 55,000 distinct CDR3 sequences; 6.5% to 7% are singletons. As for time point: sample taken at primary tumor resection. Source: PBMCs, taken at surgery. These TCRs come from a female donor with early-stage non-small cell lung cancer.

This clonotype has only a few counts. The chain couples TRBV19 to TRBJ1-2; 7 nucleotides align to TRBD1. This CDR3 is built from 15 residues. J gave up 4 bases and V 5 bases, and 10 bases lay outside the gene matches. CDR1 is LNHDA and CDR2 is SQIVND in the germline V gene (reference sequence). This CDR3 reads CASSPLGRDSYGYTF. DNA of the CDR3: TGTGCCAGTAGTCCTCTAGGGCGGGACAGCTATGGCTACACCTTC.

This clonotype was observed at least ten times. The rearrangement links TRBV7-8 to TRBJ2-5; tentative D call: TRBD2 (6 bases). The length of the CDR3 is 16 residues. V lost 5 bases, J lost 1 base, and 17 bases lay in between. Looked up from germline, CDR1 is SGHVS and CDR2 is FQNEAQ. CDR3 amino acids: CASSVGPRAGQETQYF. CDR3 nucleotide sequence: TGTGCCAGCAGCGTAGGACCCAGAGCGGGCCAAGAGACCCAGTACTTC. The variable domain in full, with the rest retrieved from reference TRBV7-8 and TRBJ2-5, is GAGVSQSPRYKVAKRGQDVALRCDPISGHVSLFWYQQALGQGPEFLTYFQNEAQLDKSGLPSDRFFAERPEGSVSTLKIQRTQQEDSAVYLCASSVGPRAGQETQYFGPGTRLLVL.

This clonotype was observed a few times. V usage is TRBV4-3 and J usage is TRBJ2-7; D gene unclear. Germline V lookup: CDR1 LGHNA, CDR2 YSLEER. V was trimmed by 0 bases and J by 1 base, leaving 13 bases between them. CDR3 length: 16 residues. The CDR3 DNA is TGCGCCAGCAGCCAAGATACGGCAGTCCCTTCCTACGAGCAGTACTTC. This encodes CASSQDTAVPSYEQYF.

This clonotype was seen repeatedly, ten times or more. This chain uses TRBV3-1 with TRBJ1-4; D is unresolved. This CDR3 is built from 12 residues. Trimming cost V 1 base and J 7 bases, with 4 bases left between them. Germline-derived CDR1 and CDR2 are LGHDT and YNNKEL (reference sequence). The CDR3 is CASSQGFEKLFF. The CDR3 DNA reads as TGTGCCAGCAGCCAAGGATTTGAAAAACTGTTTTTT.

This clonotype was seen a handful of times. The chain has TRBV7-9 and TRBJ1-2; no clear D. Trimming pared 4 bases from V and 4 bases from J, leaving 16 bases between. Germline CDR1 and CDR2: SEHNR and FQNEAQ (reference sequence). This CDR3 region has 15 residues. DNA for the CDR3: TGTGCCAGCAGCTCCGCTTGGGTCCCCAGCTATGGCTACACCTTC. Translation gives CASSSAWVPSYGYTF.

This clonotype was counted ten times or more. The chain is built from TRBV12-3 or TRBV12-4 and TRBJ1-3; D is perhaps TRBD1 (5 bases). The CDR3 totals 17 residues. V lost 6 bases to trimming and J lost 0 bases, with 18 bases between them. DNA of the CDR3: TGTGCCAGCAGACTCCTGGGGGTTCTGAGCTCTGGAAACACCATATATTTT. This encodes CASRLLGVLSSGNTIYF.

This clonotype came up many times. This chain connects TRBV5-1 to TRBJ2-1, with TRBD1 matching over 7 bases. Trimming took 4 bases from V and 7 from J; bases not matched to a gene: 8. The CDR3 sequence is 14 residues long. Germline CDR1 and CDR2: SGHRS and YFSETQ. CDR3 nucleotides: TGCGCCAGCAGCAGAGGGGGCGATGTGAATGAGCAGTTCTTC. Translating it yields CASSRGGDVNEQFF.

This chain links TRBV29-1 with TRBJ2-3; 10 nucleotides match TRBD2. CDR3 length: 15 amino acids. Per the germline V gene, CDR1 is SQVTM and CDR2 is ANQGSEA. V gave up 0 bases and J gave up 6 bases; unmatched junction bases: 6. CDR3 sequence (DNA): TGCAGCGTTGAAGATCAGCGGGGGGGCCTCGATACGCAGTATTTT. Translating gives CSVEDQRGGLDTQYF.

There are many counts of this clonotype. CDR3 protein: CASSGGTGGLNQPQHF. The CDR3 DNA sequence: TGTGCCAGCAGCGGGGGGACAGGGGGCCTCAATCAGCCCCAGCATTTT. The chain uses TRBV11-2 and TRBJ1-5; 12 nucleotides match TRBD1. The germline gives CDR1 SGHAT, CDR2 FQNNGV. J lost 3 bases, V lost 5 bases, and 5 bases had no gene match. This CDR3 is built from 16 residues.

The sample holds many counts of this clonotype. CDR3 sequence reads: CASSPNWGYEQYF. For the CDR3, the DNA is TGTGCCAGCAGCCCTAATTGGGGGTACGAGCAGTACTTC. The chain joins TRBV7-8 to TRBJ2-7; D is tentatively TRBD1 or TRBD2 (5 bases each). The V gene's germline CDR1 is SGHVS and CDR2 FQNEAQ. The CDR3 consists of 13 residues. Trimming cost V 5 bases and J 4 bases, with 12 bases left between them.

This clonotype showed up just a few times. CDR3 coding DNA: TGCAGTGCTAGAGTAGACGGGGGCACAGGGACCCAGTACTTC. Translating it yields CSARVDGGTGTQYF. The chain is built from TRBV20-1 and TRBJ2-5; either TRBD1 or TRBD2 may supply D (6 bases each). This CDR3 is built from 14 residues. From germline, CDR1 is DFQATT and CDR2 SNEGSKA (reference sequence). Trimming stripped 1 base from V and 7 bases from J, with 16 bases between.

Ten or more counts support this clonotype. The V call is TRBV28, the J call TRBJ2-7, with TRBD1 matching 8 bases. Losses at the gene ends were 6 bases for V and 2 bases for J; bases not matched to a gene: 6. Germline V gene sequence: CDR1 MDHEN, CDR2 SYDVKM. The CDR3 runs 14 residues. The CDR3: CASRPGQATYEQYF. The CDR3 DNA follows: TGTGCCAGCAGACCGGGACAGGCTACCTACGAGCAGTACTTC.

This clonotype was detected many times. This chain uses TRBV12-3 or TRBV12-4 with TRBJ1-1; a possible D gene is TRBD1 (6 bases). CDR3 size: 15 residues. V was cut by 3 bases and J by 5 bases, with 16 bases left in between. The CDR3, as DNA: TGTGCCAGCAGTTTTGTGGCAGGGGTTTCGACTGAAGCTTTCTTT. This translates into CASSFVAGVSTEAFF.

This clonotype was recorded many times. The rearrangement links TRBV4-3 to TRBJ1-1; D is uncertain. This CDR3 has 16 residues. V shed 1 base and J shed 1 base, with 13 bases lying between them. Germline V gene sequence: CDR1 LGHNA, CDR2 YSLEER. The CDR3 region has the DNA TGCGCCAGCAGCCAAGCGTATAGGACTCAGAACACTGAAGCTTTCTTT. Translating gives CASSQAYRTQNTEAFF.

This clonotype was observed at least ten times. The J gene is TRBJ1-6, the V gene TRBV18; D not certain. V lost 2 bases and J 7 bases, leaving 9 bases between the germline ends. From germline, CDR1 is KGHSH and CDR2 LQKENI. The CDR3 loop spans 14 amino acids. CDR3 in amino acids: CASSPTYGNSPLHF. The CDR3 coding sequence is TGTGCCAGCTCACCAACTTACGGAAATTCACCCCTCCACTTT.

This clonotype was seen repeatedly, ten times or more. The chain has TRBV27 and TRBJ2-6; D unresolved. The CDR3 is 15 amino acids. The germline V and J ends were trimmed by 5 bases and 2 bases, with 10 bases remaining between them. Germline V gene sequence: CDR1 MNHEY, CDR2 SMNVEV (reference sequence). CDR3 amino acids: CASSAPSAGANVLTF. CDR3 DNA sequence: TGTGCCAGCAGTGCCCCCTCCGCTGGGGCCAACGTCCTGACTTTC.

This clonotype was seen many times. This chain connects TRBV28 to TRBJ2-7; D is unclear. Germline CDR1 reads MDHEN; CDR2 reads SYDVKM. The CDR3 consists of 15 residues. With 2 bases removed from V and 6 bases from J, the gap between germline ends came to 17 bases. CDR3 residues: CASSLPITSGGEQYF. CDR3 sequence (DNA): TGTGCCAGCAGTTTACCGATCACCTCAGGCGGCGAGCAGTACTTC. Using reference TRBV28 and TRBJ2-7 for the parts outside the CDR3, the full variable domain is DVKVTQSSRYLVKRTGEKVFLECVQDMDHENMFWYRQDPGLGLRLIYFSYDVKMKEKGDIPEGYSVSREKKERFSLILESASTNQTSMYLCASSLPITSGGEQYFGPGTRLTVT.

This clonotype has a handful of counts. The chain has TRBV20-1 and TRBJ2-3; D assignment may be TRBD1 or TRBD2 (5 bases each). Per the germline V gene, CDR1 is DFQATT and CDR2 is SNEGSKA (reference sequence). V was pared by 6 bases and J by 2 bases, with 12 bases between. The CDR3 has 13 amino acids. CDR3: CSALLGVTDTQYF. CDR3 nucleotides: TGCAGTGCCTTACTGGGGGTCACAGATACGCAGTATTTT.

This clonotype was observed at least ten times. The chain recombines TRBV7-9 with TRBJ1-2; D not certain. Trimming cost V 2 bases and J 7 bases, with 14 bases left between them. CDR1 is SEHNR and CDR2 is FQNEAQ in the germline V gene (reference sequence). This CDR3 spans 14 amino acids. The CDR3 here is CASSLTDFGGGYTF. The CDR3 DNA is TGTGCCAGCAGCTTAACGGACTTCGGCGGTGGCTACACCTTC.

There are many counts of this clonotype. V gene TRBV10-2 combines with J gene TRBJ2-3; maybe TRBD1 (5 bases). CDR1 and CDR2 from the germline V gene are WSHSY and SAAADI. The V end was cut by 5 bases, the J end by 8 bases, with 11 bases between. This CDR3 spans 12 amino acids. The DNA for the CDR3 is TGCGCCAGCAGTCCAGGGTTCGGTACGCAGTATTTT. Translating it yields CASSPGFGTQYF.

This clonotype was picked up a small number of times. The rearrangement uses TRBV5-5 and TRBJ2-2; D unresolved. V was pared by 3 bases and J by 5 bases, with 5 bases between. The germline V gene has CDR1 SGHKS and CDR2 YYEKEE (reference sequence). This CDR3 comprises 12 residues. The chain's CDR3 is CASSSQTGELFF. CDR3 bases: TGTGCCAGCAGCTCTCAGACCGGGGAGCTGTTTTTT.

Ten or more counts support this clonotype. V gene TRBV19 combines with J gene TRBJ2-1; the D call may be TRBD1 or TRBD2 (5 bases each). The CDR3 length is 13 residues. Germline assignment: CDR1 LNHDA and CDR2 SQIVND (reference sequence). V was trimmed by 3 bases and J by 9 bases, leaving 12 bases between them. The CDR3 spells CASSIGGLFEQFF. The CDR3 DNA sequence: TGTGCCAGTAGTATTGGGGGTCTTTTTGAGCAGTTCTTC.

This clonotype has at least ten counts. This chain connects TRBV12-5 to TRBJ2-7; TRBD2 matches 8 bases. V gave up 9 bases and J gave up 2 bases; unmatched junction bases: 6. From germline, CDR1 is LGHNT and CDR2 FRNRAP. This CDR3 spans 13 amino acids. The CDR3 protein is CASLLAGTYEQYF. Written as DNA, the CDR3 is TGTGCTAGCCTTTTAGCGGGAACCTACGAGCAGTACTTC.

The chain carries TRBV18 and TRBJ2-1; TRBD1 matches 9 bases. Germline trimming cut 0 bases from V and 5 bases from J; bases unmatched to any gene: 8. Germline assignment: CDR1 KGHSH and CDR2 LQKENI. The CDR3 has 17 amino acids. The CDR3 region has the DNA TGTGCCAGCTCACCACCTCTCGCGACAGGGGGGAACAATGAGCAGTTCTTC. Translating it yields CASSPPLATGGNNEQFF.

This clonotype showed up many times. V usage is TRBV2 and J usage is TRBJ2-5, with D possibly being TRBD1 or TRBD2 (5 bases each). Trimming removed 7 bases from V and 4 bases from J, with 16 bases in between. This CDR3 spans 14 amino acids. Germline V lookup: CDR1 SNHLY, CDR2 FYNNEI. The DNA for the CDR3 is TGTGCCAGCACCCCGGAGGCAGGGCGAGAGACCCAGTACTTC. Protein: CASTPEAGRETQYF.

This chain links TRBV7-9 with TRBJ1-5; perhaps TRBD1 as D (5 bases). From germline, CDR1 is SEHNR and CDR2 FQNEAQ (reference sequence). Trimming removed 2 bases from V and 6 bases from J, with 8 bases in between. This CDR3 region has 13 residues. CDR3 in amino acids: CASSLTGSQPQHF. The CDR3 DNA follows: TGTGCCAGCAGCTTAACAGGAAGTCAGCCCCAGCATTTT.

This clonotype occurred many times. This chain connects TRBV6-6 to TRBJ2-7; the D call may be TRBD1 or TRBD2 (5 bases each). V lost 2 bases, J lost 5 bases, and 13 bases lay in between. The CDR3 runs 14 residues. Per germline, CDR1 MNHNY and CDR2 SVGAGI (reference sequence). The CDR3 coding sequence is TGTGCCAGCAGTTACAGAGGGACCGGACACGAGCAGTACTTC. It translates to CASSYRGTGHEQYF.

This clonotype occurred many times. The rearrangement links TRBV7-9 to TRBJ1-1; no firm D call. V was shortened by 5 bases and J by 3 bases, with 10 bases between the two germline ends. CDR3 length: 13 residues. CDR1 is SEHNR and CDR2 is FQNEAQ in the germline V gene (reference sequence). The CDR3 loop is CASSPASYTEAFF. CDR3 in DNA: TGTGCCAGCAGCCCAGCTTCCTACACTGAAGCTTTCTTT.

This clonotype was observed a few times. The chain has TRBV4-1 and TRBJ1-1, with D uncertain. This CDR3 has 15 residues. Germline assignment: CDR1 MGHRA and CDR2 YSYEKL. V dropped 1 base and J dropped 0 bases, with 9 bases sitting between them. Written as DNA, the CDR3 is TGCGCCAGCAGCCAAGGAGGCCAGCTGAACACTGAAGCTTTCTTT. Its translation is CASSQGGQLNTEAFF.

At least ten counts were recorded for this clonotype. The chain is built from TRBV7-6 and TRBJ2-1; 9 bases map to TRBD1. CDR3 length equals 12 residues. Germline-derived CDR1 and CDR2 are SGHVS and FNYEAQ. V lost 3 bases, J lost 15 bases, and 6 bases stayed unmatched. CDR3 sequence reads: CASSFPGQGMFF. The CDR3 DNA sequence: TGTGCCAGCAGCTTTCCGGGACAGGGCATGTTCTTC.

In its sample, this clonotype was seen many times. This sequence joins TRBV5-1 and TRBJ1-1; D not resolved. Deletions cut 8 bases from V and 5 bases from J, with 19 bases between. This CDR3 has 14 residues. The germline V gene has CDR1 SGHRS and CDR2 YFSETQ. CDR3 DNA sequence: TGCGCCAGTAGGGAAATTAGGAGCGGAACTGAAGCTTTCTTT. Translated, it gives CASREIRSGTEAFF.

This chain joins TRBV6-6 and TRBJ1-3; D is perhaps TRBD1 (6 bases). The CDR3 contains 15 residues. Germline V gene lookup returns CDR1 MNHNY and CDR2 SVGAGI (reference sequence). V lost 2 bases and J lost 0, with 8 bases in between. The CDR3 DNA reads as TGTGCCAGCAGTTACCAGGGGAGCTCTGGAAACACCATATATTTT. It translates to CASSYQGSSGNTIYF.